The 29 T cell receptor beta chains below were found in one sample sequenced in a study of blood T cell repertoires in COVID-19 (TCRdb year 2020). The library was built by means of the immunoSEQ multiplex PCR assay. The table comes from immuneACCESS by way of TCRdb, which keeps in-frame sequences with V and J called. Part of the clones is missing from these tables; in studies checked, under half for an unresolved V gene and the rest for unknown reasons. For this sample the table gives about 200,000 clones, of which around four fifths were detected only once. 6.5% to 7% of the sample belongs to the ten largest clones. Specimen: peripheral blood. The receptors originated from a human donor with acute or convalescent COVID-19. The donor label of this sample is uncertain.

The chain joins TRBV7-8 to TRBJ1-4; 10 nucleotides match TRBD1. Losses at the gene ends were 5 bases for V and 5 bases for J; bases not matched to a gene: 2. The length of the CDR3 is 14 residues. Germline assignment: CDR1 SGHVS and CDR2 FQNEAQ. The CDR3 DNA reads as TGTGCCAGCAGCCTGGACAGGGGGAATGAAAAACTGTTTTTT. It codes for CASSLDRGNEKLFF.

The chain joins TRBV2 to TRBJ2-7, with 8 bases that match TRBD1. Germline trimming cut 6 bases from V and 2 bases from J; bases unmatched to any gene: 6. The CDR3 runs 14 residues. CDR1 and CDR2 from the germline V gene are SNHLY and FYNNEI. The CDR3: CASSRGTGPYEQYF. CDR3 in DNA: TGTGCCAGCAGCAGGGGGACAGGACCCTACGAGCAGTACTTC. Looking up the rest from reference TRBV2 and TRBJ2-7 gives the full variable domain: EPEVTQTPSHQVTQMGQEVILRCVPISNHLYFYWYRQILGQKVEFLVSFYNNEISEKSEIFDDQFSVERPDGSNFTLKIRSTKLEDSAMYFCASSRGTGPYEQYFGPGTRLTVT.

The V and J genes are TRBV19 and TRBJ2-2; D perhaps matches TRBD1 (6 bases). Trimming left V 4 bases short and J 6 bases short, with 12 bases between. The CDR3 is 14 amino acids. Germline CDR1 LNHDA, CDR2 SQIVND (reference sequence). CDR3 region: CASSKGEWAGELFF. The DNA for the CDR3 is TGTGCCAGTAGTAAGGGGGAATGGGCCGGGGAGCTGTTTTTT.

The chain couples TRBV27 to TRBJ2-3, with 9 positions matching TRBD2. V dropped 4 bases and J dropped 1; count of bases not matched to a gene: 6. Germline values: CDR1 MNHEY, CDR2 SMNVEV (reference sequence). This CDR3 has 16 amino acids. The CDR3 reads CASSWGTSRGTDTQYF. CDR3 sequence (DNA): TGTGCCAGCAGTTGGGGGACTAGCAGGGGCACAGATACGCAGTATTTT.

The rearrangement uses TRBV29-1 and TRBJ2-3, with D perhaps TRBD2 (6 bases). This CDR3 comprises 14 residues. From germline, CDR1 is SQVTM and CDR2 ANQGSEA. V was cut by 0 bases and J by 2 bases, with 9 bases left in between. The CDR3 DNA reads TGCAGCGTTGAAGAACTAGCACCCACAGATACGCAGTATTTT. This translates into CSVEELAPTDTQYF.

This clone was counted a single time. The V call is TRBV6-5, the J call TRBJ1-2; weak D call: TRBD1 (6 bases). Trimming pared 2 bases from V and 8 bases from J, leaving 12 bases between. CDR3 length: 13 residues. Germline assignment: CDR1 MNHEY and CDR2 SVGAGI. The CDR3 is CASSYQGSVGYTF. Here the CDR3 DNA reads TGTGCCAGCAGTTACCAGGGGTCGGTAGGCTACACCTTC.

V is TRBV14 and J is TRBJ2-7, with 9 nucleotides matching TRBD1. V gave up 1 base and J gave up 4 bases; unmatched junction bases: 8. From germline, CDR1 is SGHDN and CDR2 FVKESK. CDR3 length: 16 residues. The CDR3 loop is CASSQAGTGGYYEQYF. CDR3 DNA: TGTGCCAGCAGCCAAGCAGGAACAGGGGGCTATTACGAGCAGTACTTC.

A few counts support this clone. The J gene is TRBJ1-1, the V gene TRBV29-1, with a possible D match to TRBD1 (6 bases). V shed 6 bases and J shed 3 bases, with 17 bases lying between them. The CDR3 runs 14 residues. CDR1 is SQVTM and CDR2 is ANQGSEA in the germline V gene. The chain's CDR3 is CSVHREGFYTEAFF. DNA for the CDR3: TGCAGCGTACACAGGGAGGGTTTTTACACTGAAGCTTTCTTT.

CDR3 DNA: TGTGCCTGGAGTGATATGGGACAGGGTGCCCAGCCCCAGCATTTT. Protein: CAWSDMGQGAQPQHF. V is TRBV30 and J is TRBJ1-5; TRBD1 matches 9 bases. Germline V gene data show CDR1 as GTSNPN and CDR2 as SVGIG (reference sequence). The CDR3 loop spans 15 amino acids. The trim removed 1 base at V and 7 bases at J, leaving 8 bases unmatched.

The J gene is TRBJ1-4, the V gene TRBV5-1; the match to TRBD1 covers 8 bases. V shed 5 bases, J shed 5 bases, and the junction held 11 bases outside the gene matches. CDR3 length equals 16 residues. Per the germline V gene, CDR1 is SGHRS and CDR2 is YFSETQ. CDR3 protein: CASSSPAGQGNEKLFF. In DNA form, the CDR3 reads TGCGCCAGCAGTTCCCCTGCAGGACAGGGCAATGAAAAACTGTTTTTT.

The chain carries TRBV3-1 (or the pseudogene TRBV3-2) and TRBJ1-2, with D maybe TRBD1 (6 bases). The CDR3 has 14 amino acids. V shed 7 bases and J shed 5 bases, with 17 bases lying between them. Germline CDR1 and CDR2: LGHDT and YNNKEL (reference sequence). Here the CDR3 reads CASNHFQGPYGYTF. The CDR3 DNA is TGTGCCAGCAACCACTTCCAGGGGCCATATGGCTACACCTTC.

This chain joins TRBV5-1 and TRBJ2-2; a possible D gene is TRBD1 (6 bases). Looked up from germline, CDR1 is SGHRS and CDR2 is YFSETQ. The CDR3 loop spans 15 amino acids. V lost 7 bases to trimming and J lost 6 bases, with 19 bases between them. The CDR3 nucleotides read TGCGCCAGCGGGGGCCGGGAAGAAAGTGCCGGGGAGCTGTTTTTT. It codes for CASGGREESAGELFF. The full variable domain, with the rest looked up from reference TRBV5-1 and TRBJ2-2, is KAGVTQTPRYLIKTRGQQVTLSCSPISGHRSVSWYQQTPGQGLQFLFEYFSETQRNKGNFPGRFSGRQFSNSRSEMNVSTLELGDSALYLCASGGREESAGELFFGEGSRLTVL.

This clone came up a few times. The rearrangement joins TRBV25-1 to TRBJ1-4, with D unclear. Germline V gene lookup returns CDR1 MGHDK and CDR2 SYGVNS. The V end was cut by 7 bases, the J end by 0 bases, with 6 bases between. This CDR3 spans 13 amino acids. CDR3 coding DNA: TGTGCCAGCACCACAACAACTAATGAAAAACTGTTTTTT. Encoded protein: CASTTTTNEKLFF.

V is TRBV7-2 and J is TRBJ2-5; 14 nucleotides line up with TRBD2. CDR1 and CDR2 from the germline V gene are SGHTA and FQGNSA. Losses at the gene ends were 0 bases for V and 4 bases for J; bases not matched to a gene: 16. The CDR3 sequence is 21 residues long. For the CDR3, the DNA is TGTGCCAGCAGCTTAGCGGGGTGGAGGGGACTAGCGGGAGAGGTGGGAGAGACCCAGTACTTC. This translates into CASSLAGWRGLAGEVGETQYF. Supplemented by reference TRBV7-2 and TRBJ2-5, the full variable domain reads GAGVSQSPSNKVTEKGKDVELRCDPISGHTALYWYRQSLGQGLEFLIYFQGNSAPDKSGLPSDRFSAERTGGSVSTLTIQRTQQEDSAVYLCASSLAGWRGLAGEVGETQYFGPGTRLLVL.

The rearrangement links TRBV6-5 to TRBJ2-5; 7 nucleotides agree with TRBD1. The J segment lost 5 bases and the V segment lost 8 bases, leaving 5 bases of the junction unmatched. Germline CDR1 reads MNHEY; CDR2 reads SVGAGI. The CDR3 is 12 residues long. The CDR3 DNA reads TGTGCCAGCCGGACAGGTGGGGAGACCCAGTACTTC. Amino acid sequence: CASRTGGETQYF.

This sequence joins TRBV6-5 and TRBJ2-7; 8 bases line up with TRBD1. Germline V gives CDR1 MNHEY, CDR2 SVGAGI. V lost 6 bases and J lost 3; bases outside the gene matches: 4. The CDR3 totals 13 residues. The CDR3 region is CASSTGGSYEQYF. The CDR3 DNA reads as TGTGCCAGCAGCACAGGGGGGAGCTACGAGCAGTACTTC.

The CDR3 DNA follows: TGTGCCAGCAGCAAAGCGATCGGACACTCCTACGAGCAGTACTTC. Protein product: CASSKAIGHSYEQYF. The chain uses TRBV21-1 and TRBJ2-7; the table's TRBD1 call for D was not verified on the DNA. TRBV21-1 is tagged as a pseudogene. There are 15 residues in the CDR3.

The chain combines TRBV5-4 with TRBJ2-3; 16 nucleotides match TRBD2. Germline CDR1 SGHNT, CDR2 YYREEE (reference sequence). V lost 4 bases to trimming and J lost 0 bases; unmatched junction nucleotides: 2. The CDR3 consists of 17 residues. CDR3 sequence reads: CASSPGLAGGSTDTQYF. The CDR3 DNA reads as TGTGCCAGCAGCCCGGGACTAGCGGGAGGGAGCACAGATACGCAGTATTTT.

J is TRBJ2-4 and V is TRBV27; D not resolved. The ends were cut back, 6 bases at V and 0 bases at J, with 6 bases in the middle. The CDR3 length is 13 residues. From germline, CDR1 is MNHEY and CDR2 SMNVEV (reference sequence). The CDR3 DNA reads as TGTGCCAGCAGGCCTAGAGCCAAAAACATTCAGTACTTC. The encoded protein is CASRPRAKNIQYF.

The V call is TRBV13, the J call TRBJ2-1, with 7 bases lining up with TRBD2. CDR1 and CDR2 from the germline V gene are PRHDT and FYEKMQ (reference sequence). J lost 5 bases, V lost 4 bases, and 11 bases had no gene match. The CDR3 totals 16 residues. The DNA of the CDR3 is TGTGCCAGCAGCTCCCTCGGACTAGTGGCCGACAATGAGCAGTTCTTC. It codes for CASSSLGLVADNEQFF.

The chain joins TRBV25-1 to TRBJ1-5, with 10 nucleotides matching TRBD1. Germline V gene data show CDR1 as MGHDK and CDR2 as SYGVNS. Losses at the gene ends were 4 bases for V and 7 bases for J; bases not matched to a gene: 7. CDR3 size: 15 residues. The CDR3 coding sequence is TGTGCCAGCAGTGCCCCGGGACAGGGGAACCAGCCCCAGCATTTT. This sequence encodes CASSAPGQGNQPQHF.

The chain recombines TRBV2 with TRBJ2-7; D may be TRBD1 (6 bases). The CDR3 spans 14 residues. The germline V gene has CDR1 SNHLY and CDR2 FYNNEI. The V end lost 1 base, the J end lost 2 bases, and 9 bases lay between the germline ends. CDR3 sequence: CASSEGTATYEQYF. CDR3 nucleotides: TGTGCCAGCAGTGAAGGGACAGCAACCTACGAGCAGTACTTC.

This sequence joins TRBV28 and TRBJ2-7; 7 bases match TRBD2. The CDR3 runs to 14 residues. Unmatched junction bases numbered 9, after V lost 6 bases and J lost 4 bases. The germline gives CDR1 MDHEN, CDR2 SYDVKM. The CDR3 reads CASRGGTVLYEQYF. The CDR3 DNA reads as TGTGCCAGCAGGGGGGGGACGGTTCTTTACGAGCAGTACTTC.

The chain employs TRBV18 and TRBJ1-6; D not certain. V was trimmed by 4 bases and J by 9 bases, leaving 7 bases between them. In germline, CDR1 is KGHSH, CDR2 LQKENI. This CDR3 spans 12 amino acids. Here the CDR3 reads CASSHRGSPLHF. CDR3 in DNA: TGTGCCAGCTCACACCGGGGTTCACCCCTCCACTTT.

The chain carries TRBV11-3 and TRBJ2-1; 10 bases are shared with TRBD2. The V and J ends lost 5 bases and 2 bases, in that order; junction bases with no gene match: 3. Per the germline V gene, CDR1 is SGHNT and CDR2 is YENEEA. CDR3 size: 15 residues. The CDR3 protein is CASSRTSGPYNEQFF. In DNA form, the CDR3 reads TGTGCCAGCAGCCGGACTAGCGGCCCCTACAATGAGCAGTTCTTC.

This chain links TRBV3-1 (or the pseudogene TRBV3-2) with TRBJ2-5; 10 nucleotides agree with TRBD1. Per the germline V gene, CDR1 is LGHDT and CDR2 is YNNKEL (reference sequence). The CDR3 consists of 16 residues. V trimming: 5 bases; J trimming: 3 bases; junction bases outside the gene matches: 9. For the CDR3, the DNA is TGTGCCAGCAGCTCCCGGACAGGGGGGGGAAAAGAGACCCAGTACTTC. Encoded protein: CASSSRTGGGKETQYF.

This chain connects TRBV19 to TRBJ1-2; 7 nucleotides line up with TRBD1. The CDR3 has 15 residues. Germline CDR1 and CDR2: LNHDA and SQIVND (reference sequence). V gave up 5 bases and J gave up 6 bases; unmatched junction bases: 12. The CDR3 coding sequence is TGTGCCAGTAGTCGGGGCTGGGACAGCGGAGATGGCTACACCTTC. It yields the protein CASSRGWDSGDGYTF.

CDR3 loop: CASSRDSGSNYGYTF. CDR3 sequence (DNA): TGCGCCAGCAGCAGGGACAGTGGCTCTAACTATGGCTACACCTTC. The V and J genes are TRBV5-1 and TRBJ1-2; 7 bases match TRBD1. Germline loops: CDR1 SGHRS, CDR2 YFSETQ. The CDR3 spans 15 residues. J lost 0 bases, V lost 4 bases, and 6 bases had no gene match.

This chain joins TRBV5-8 and TRBJ1-5; 8 nucleotides align to TRBD1. The V gene's germline CDR1 is SGHTS and CDR2 YDEGEE. The length of the CDR3 is 19 residues. Trimming took 4 bases from V and 0 from J; bases not matched to a gene: 15. The CDR3 DNA sequence: TGTGCCAGCAGCCCTTACCCAAAGTTACAGGGGGATAGCAATCAGCCCCAGCATTTT. Its protein product is CASSPYPKLQGDSNQPQHF.